The T cell receptor (beta chain) described here comes from a study of T cells expressing NK-cell markers. Whole-study context: Researchers got TCR beta repertoires out of sorted CD3+CD56+NKG2C+, CD3+CD56+NKG2C- and CD3+CD56-NKG2C+ T cells. HCMV serostatus: most of the eight sequenced donors positive, one negative.

For this clonotype: Its antigen is still unknown.

Libraries used 5'RACE template switching adding universal primer site and UMIs. TCRdb re-called the 5' RACE reads; one entry per CDR3 protein, DNA not given. Its table lists approximately 150,000 distinct CDR3 sequences. Study-level findings and limits: NKG2C+ dominant clonotype frequencies in over 5 donors were about 1.0-7.5% of CD8+ T cells.

The source of this sequence is a woman aged 18 to 75 in good health. Sequencing was carried out using blood T cells: a sorted CD56 or NKG2C T cell subset, CD4+ or CD8+ T cells, or bulk PBMC T cells (not recorded which).

CDR3: CASSESSGSPLHF. The gene calls are TRBV25-1 and TRBJ1-6. The CDR3 runs to 13 residues. Germline V gene sequence: CDR1 MGHDK, CDR2 SYGVNS.